This TCR beta chain was sequenced in a study of blood T cell repertoires in COVID-19. This clone came up once. Germline values: CDR1 LNHDA, CDR2 SQIVND (reference sequence). The J segment lost 0 bases and the V segment lost 8 bases, leaving 2 bases of the junction unmatched. The CDR3 runs 13 residues. Using immunoSEQ multiplex PCR, the repertoire was profiled, and TCRdb retains in-frame clones only, with some absent. The sample lists approximately 140,000 clones, 88% seen once, with over 9.5% in the top ten. The sample consisted of peripheral blood. The chain joins TRBV19 to TRBJ2-7, with 9 bases aligning to TRBD1. The receptor's source is a man aged 50-59 years with active or convalescent COVID-19. CDR3 region: CASSQGASYEQYF. CDR3 DNA sequence: TGTGCCAGTTCACAGGGGGCCTCCTACGAGCAGTACTTC.